This T cell receptor (beta chain) was identified in a study of shared clonotypes between healthy human individuals. Naive CD8 cells, CD45RO-negative and positively selected for CCR7, excluded terminally differentiated effector memory CD45RA+ cells. Using immunoSEQ multiplex PCR, the repertoire was profiled, and TCRdb retains in-frame clones only, with some absent. The sample yields some 2.1 million clones, approximately 92% seen once. The source is a man between 18 and 35 years old in good health. Some clones in this sample may be carry-over from other donors' samples. The specimen was naive CD8+ T cells from PBMCs.

CDR3 sequence: CASSQKGTGDPTNTEAFF. CDR3 bases: TGCGCCAGCAGCCAAAAAGGCACAGGGGACCCTACTAACACTGAAGCTTTCTTT. The chain is built from TRBV4-1 and TRBJ1-1; 7 nucleotides align to TRBD1. CDR1 MGHRA and CDR2 YSYEKL come from the germline V gene. V lost 2 bases, J lost 2 bases, and 14 bases stayed unmatched. This CDR3 has 18 amino acids.